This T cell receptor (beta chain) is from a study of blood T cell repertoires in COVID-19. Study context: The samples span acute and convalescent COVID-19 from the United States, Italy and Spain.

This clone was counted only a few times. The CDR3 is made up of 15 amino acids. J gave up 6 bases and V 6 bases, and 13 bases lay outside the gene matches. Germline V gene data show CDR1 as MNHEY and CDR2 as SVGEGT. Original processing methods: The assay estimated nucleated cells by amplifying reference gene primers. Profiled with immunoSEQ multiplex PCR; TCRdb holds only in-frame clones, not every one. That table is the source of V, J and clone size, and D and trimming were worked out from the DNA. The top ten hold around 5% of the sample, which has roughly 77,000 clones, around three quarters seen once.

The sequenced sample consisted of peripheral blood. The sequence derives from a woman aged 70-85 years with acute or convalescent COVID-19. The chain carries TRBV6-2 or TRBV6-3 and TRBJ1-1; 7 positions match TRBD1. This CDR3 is CASSLRDSLIAEAFF. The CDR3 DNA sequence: TGTGCCAGCAGCCTCCGGGACAGCCTGATAGCTGAAGCTTTCTTT.